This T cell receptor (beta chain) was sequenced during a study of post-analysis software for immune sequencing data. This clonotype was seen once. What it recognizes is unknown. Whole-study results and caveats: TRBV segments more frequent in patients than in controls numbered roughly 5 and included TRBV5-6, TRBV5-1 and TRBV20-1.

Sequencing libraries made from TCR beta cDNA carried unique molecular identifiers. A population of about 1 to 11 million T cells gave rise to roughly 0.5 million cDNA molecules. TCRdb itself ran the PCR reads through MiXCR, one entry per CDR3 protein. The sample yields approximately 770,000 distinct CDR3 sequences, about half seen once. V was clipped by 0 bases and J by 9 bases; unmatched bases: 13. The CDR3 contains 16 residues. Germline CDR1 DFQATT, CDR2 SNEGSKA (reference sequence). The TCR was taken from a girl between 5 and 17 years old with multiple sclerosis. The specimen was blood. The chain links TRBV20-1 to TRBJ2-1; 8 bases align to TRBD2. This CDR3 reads CSARDIRSGSPSEQFF. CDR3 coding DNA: TGCAGTGCTAGAGATATCCGGAGCGGGAGCCCCTCTGAGCAGTTCTTC.